The 28 T cell receptor beta chains listed next were all sequenced from one sample in a study of blood T cell repertoires in COVID-19. Measured with immunoSEQ multiplex PCR; TCRdb has only the in-frame clones, and not every one. The table shows roughly 250,000 clones, with about four fifths occurring only once. The sequenced material came from PBMCs or T cells enriched from blood (not recorded which). The receptors were sampled from a woman in her thirties or forties who had been exposed to COVID-19.

The chain links TRBV7-2 to TRBJ1-1; the match to TRBD1 covers 7 bases. The trim removed 1 base at V and 3 bases at J, leaving 5 bases unmatched. The CDR3 spans 15 residues. CDR1 and CDR2 from the germline V gene are SGHTA and FQGNSA. The CDR3 here is CASSLDDRAYTEAFF. In nucleotides, the CDR3 is TGTGCCAGCAGCTTAGACGACAGGGCCTACACTGAAGCTTTCTTT. Drawing the rest from reference TRBV7-2 and TRBJ1-1, the complete variable domain is GAGVSQSPSNKVTEKGKDVELRCDPISGHTALYWYRQSLGQGLEFLIYFQGNSAPDKSGLPSDRFSAERTGGSVSTLTIQRTQQEDSAVYLCASSLDDRAYTEAFFGQGTRLTVV.

The CDR3 region is CASSSLLTGGAGGYTF. In DNA form, the CDR3 reads TGTGCCAGCAGCTCATTGTTGACAGGGGGCGCTGGGGGCTACACCTTC. The rearrangement joins TRBV7-3 to TRBJ1-2, with 10 bases aligning to TRBD1. Germline trimming cut 4 bases from V and 8 bases from J; bases unmatched to any gene: 13. Germline-derived CDR1 and CDR2 are SGHTA and FQGTGA. CDR3 length: 16 residues.

The chain links TRBV30 to TRBJ1-1, with D tentatively TRBD1 (6 bases). There are 15 residues in the CDR3. V lost 1 base and J lost 1, with 13 bases in between. CDR1 and CDR2 from the germline V gene are GTSNPN and SVGIG (reference sequence). CDR3 nucleotide sequence: TGTGCCTGGAGTGGAGGACAGCGACCGAACACTGAAGCTTTCTTT. It yields the protein CAWSGGQRPNTEAFF. Combining the CDR3 with reference TRBV30 and TRBJ1-1 gives the whole variable domain SQTIHQWPATLVQPVGSPLSLECTVEGTSNPNLYWYRQAAGRGLQLLFYSVGIGQISSEVPQNLSASRPQDRQFILSSKKLLLSDSGFYLCAWSGGQRPNTEAFFGQGTRLTVV.

The rearrangement joins TRBV7-2 to TRBJ1-2, with TRBD1 as a possible D gene (6 bases). Germline CDR1 and CDR2: SGHTA and FQGNSA. The CDR3 is made up of 15 amino acids. Trimming pared 4 bases from V and 5 bases from J, leaving 17 bases between. The CDR3 DNA reads TGTGCCAGCAGCTCTCCGACAGGATACCCTTATGGCTACACCTTC. It encodes CASSSPTGYPYGYTF.

This sequence joins TRBV3-1 (or the pseudogene TRBV3-2) and TRBJ2-3; 9 bases agree with TRBD1. The ends lost 6 bases at V and 9 bases at J; junction bases unmatched: 4. Looked up from germline, CDR1 is LGHDT and CDR2 is YNNKEL (reference sequence). There are 12 residues in the CDR3. For the CDR3, the DNA is TGTGCCAGCAGGGGACAGGGAGGAACGCAGTATTTT. As protein: CASRGQGGTQYF.

The table lists this clone with many counts. The rearrangement uses TRBV7-9 and TRBJ1-6; TRBD1 might be the D (5 bases). The CDR3 consists of 13 residues. CDR1 and CDR2 (germline): SEHNR, FQNEAQ (reference sequence). With 1 base removed from V and 10 bases from J, the gap between germline ends came to 8 bases. The CDR3 sequence: CASSLDQGSPLHF. CDR3 coding DNA: TGTGCCAGCAGCTTAGATCAGGGATCACCCCTCCACTTT.

CDR3 DNA sequence: TGTGCCAGCAGCTCCGGGGACAGGGTGACCGGGGAGCTGTTTTTT. Protein sequence: CASSSGDRVTGELFF. V usage is TRBV7-8 and J usage is TRBJ2-2, with 9 bases matching TRBD1. Unmatched junction bases numbered 5, after V lost 4 bases and J lost 5 bases. Per germline, CDR1 SGHVS and CDR2 FQNEAQ. This CDR3 is built from 15 residues. Based on the CDR3 plus reference TRBV7-8 and TRBJ2-2, the full variable domain is GAGVSQSPRYKVAKRGQDVALRCDPISGHVSLFWYQQALGQGPEFLTYFQNEAQLDKSGLPSDRFFAERPEGSVSTLKIQRTQQEDSAVYLCASSSGDRVTGELFFGEGSRLTVL.

The chain links TRBV19 to TRBJ1-3; no firm D call. CDR1 and CDR2 (germline): LNHDA, SQIVND (reference sequence). This CDR3 spans 13 amino acids. V was trimmed by 9 bases and J by 3 bases, leaving 12 bases between them. The CDR3 loop reads CASRQDYGNTIYF. The CDR3 nucleotides read TGTGCCAGCCGGCAGGACTATGGAAACACCATATATTTT. Full variable domain (missing parts from reference TRBV19 and TRBJ1-3): DGGITQSPKYLFRKEGQNVTLSCEQNLNHDAMYWYRQDPGQGLRLIYYSQIVNDFQKGDIAEGYSVSREKKESFPLTVTSAQKNPTAFYLCASRQDYGNTIYFGEGSWLTVV.

The V call is TRBV7-9, the J call TRBJ1-1; D remains ambiguous. Germline V gene sequence: CDR1 SEHNR, CDR2 FQNEAQ (reference sequence). There are 13 residues in the CDR3. V was trimmed by 6 bases and J by 0 bases, leaving 8 bases between them. CDR3 in amino acids: CASSSLLNTEAFF. CDR3 in DNA: TGTGCCAGCAGTTCCCTATTGAACACTGAAGCTTTCTTT.

The chain links TRBV2 to TRBJ2-6, with D tentatively TRBD1 (6 bases). This CDR3 comprises 14 residues. Germline CDR1 is SNHLY and CDR2 is FYNNEI. Trimming removed 8 bases from V and 0 bases from J, with 8 bases in between. DNA of the CDR3: TGTGCCAGCGGACAGCCCTCTGGGGCCAACGTCCTGACTTTC. Amino acids: CASGQPSGANVLTF.

V and J are TRBV9 and TRBJ2-2; possible D gene TRBD2, 6 bases. The CDR3 loop spans 17 amino acids. V lost 0 bases and J lost 1, with 13 bases in between. Germline V gene sequence: CDR1 SGDLS, CDR2 YYNGEE. CDR3 DNA: TGTGCCAGCAGCGTAGGTTGGGGGGAGGTGAACACCGGGGAGCTGTTTTTT. This translates into CASSVGWGEVNTGELFF.

Only one count was recorded for this clone. This sequence joins TRBV2 and TRBJ1-5, with D perhaps TRBD1 (5 bases). The CDR3 has 13 residues. Trimming stripped 5 bases from V and 7 bases from J, with 12 bases between. The germline V gene has CDR1 SNHLY and CDR2 FYNNEI. The chain's CDR3 is CASSLSGGQPQHF. CDR3 in DNA: TGTGCCAGCAGTTTAAGCGGGGGACAGCCCCAGCATTTT.

V is TRBV9 and J is TRBJ1-2; D unclear. The CDR3 has 11 residues. Per the germline V gene, CDR1 is SGDLS and CDR2 is YYNGEE. Trimming left V 4 bases short and J 8 bases short, with 9 bases between. CDR3 sequence reads: CASSLLGGYTF. The DNA for the CDR3 is TGTGCCAGCAGCCTGCTGGGCGGCTACACCTTC.

The V gene is TRBV18, the J gene TRBJ1-2, with 10 positions matching TRBD1. The CDR3 length is 13 residues. The V and J ends lost 5 bases and 11 bases, in that order; junction bases with no gene match: 8. CDR1 and CDR2 from the germline V gene are KGHSH and LQKENI. This chain's CDR3 is CASSTGQGVGYTF. The CDR3 nucleotides are TGTGCCAGCTCAACAGGACAGGGGGTTGGATACACCTTC.

The J gene is TRBJ2-7, the V gene TRBV7-2; 13 bases match TRBD2. This CDR3 is 15 amino acids long. The germline V gene encodes CDR1 SGHTA and CDR2 FQGNSA. Trimming removed 6 bases from V and 7 bases from J; junction bases left unmatched: 9. The DNA for the CDR3 is TGTGCCAGCAGACCGCCGGGACTAGCGGGGAGGGAGCAGTACTTC. This codes for CASRPPGLAGREQYF.

The chain has TRBV2 and TRBJ1-2, with D unresolved. Germline CDR1 reads SNHLY; CDR2 reads FYNNEI. Trimming shortened V by 4 bases and J by 3 bases, and 9 bases separated the two germline ends. This CDR3 has 13 residues. The DNA of the CDR3 is TGTGCCAGCAGTGTTAGACAATACTATGGCTACACCTTC. Encoded protein: CASSVRQYYGYTF.

The gene calls are TRBV2 and TRBJ2-1; 8 bases line up with TRBD2. V dropped 7 bases and J dropped 8; count of bases not matched to a gene: 7. Per the germline V gene, CDR1 is SNHLY and CDR2 is FYNNEI. The CDR3 sequence is 13 residues long. This CDR3 reads CASTGGAEDEQFF. The CDR3, as DNA: TGTGCCAGCACGGGGGGGGCGGAGGATGAGCAGTTCTTC.

The rearrangement uses TRBV5-1 and TRBJ1-2; a possible D gene is TRBD1 (6 bases). CDR1 and CDR2 from the germline V gene are SGHRS and YFSETQ. Trimming shortened V by 2 bases and J by 5 bases, and 16 bases separated the two germline ends. The CDR3 spans 15 residues. The CDR3 DNA reads as TGCGCCAGCAGCTTTACAGGGCAACCCCAATATGGCTACACCTTC. This sequence encodes CASSFTGQPQYGYTF.

There are a few counts of this clone. V gene TRBV19 combines with J gene TRBJ2-1, with 14 bases identical to TRBD2. With 2 bases clipped from V and 10 bases from J, the junction kept 7 bases outside the gene matches. The CDR3 has 16 amino acids. CDR1 is LNHDA and CDR2 is SQIVND in the germline V gene (reference sequence). The CDR3 DNA reads TGTGCCAGTAGTATATGGAGGACTAGCGGGGGGAGGGAGCAGTTCTTC. Protein product: CASSIWRTSGGREQFF.

The CDR3 nucleotides read TGTGCCAGCAGCCAAGTTGTCAGATACTCTGGGGCCAACGTCCTGACTTTC. Translated, it gives CASSQVVRYSGANVLTF. The rearrangement joins TRBV3-1 (or the pseudogene TRBV3-2) to TRBJ2-6; D remains unclear. V lost 1 base and J lost 0, with 10 bases in between. The CDR3 has 17 amino acids. The germline CDR1 and CDR2 sequences are LGHDT and YNNKEL (reference sequence).

The chain has TRBV5-1 and TRBJ2-2, with D perhaps TRBD1 (5 bases). Looked up from germline, CDR1 is SGHRS and CDR2 is YFSETQ. The CDR3 consists of 15 residues. V was cut by 0 bases and J by 6 bases, with 12 bases left in between. The CDR3 is CASSLVSGAPGELFF. In DNA, the CDR3 is TGCGCCAGCAGCTTGGTGTCTGGGGCCCCCGGGGAGCTGTTTTTT.

This chain connects TRBV27 to TRBJ1-1; 8 bases map to TRBD1. J was trimmed by 0 bases and V by 8 bases; bases with no gene match: 11. The germline gives CDR1 MNHEY, CDR2 SMNVEV (reference sequence). CDR3 length: 16 amino acids. This CDR3 reads CASRSYDRGLNTEAFF. For the CDR3, the DNA is TGTGCCAGCCGATCGTATGACAGGGGTCTGAACACTGAAGCTTTCTTT.

This clone was seen a single time. The chain is built from TRBV2 and TRBJ2-7; tentative D call: TRBD1 (5 bases). CDR3 length equals 12 residues. Trimming took off 6 bases at V and 2 bases at J, with 8 bases between the two ends. Germline lookup yields CDR1 SNHLY and CDR2 FYNNEI. The CDR3 is CASRKGTYEQYF. Here the CDR3 DNA reads TGTGCCAGCAGAAAGGGGACCTACGAGCAGTACTTC.

The genes are TRBV15 and TRBJ1-3; D gene unclear. Germline CDR1 reads LNHNV; CDR2 reads YYDKDF (reference sequence). The V and J ends lost 6 bases and 0 bases respectively, with 18 bases between them. This CDR3 is built from 17 residues. The CDR3 DNA sequence: TGTGCCACCAGGTCGAACAGTCGGGGTACCTCTGGAAACACCATATATTTT. Translated, it gives CATRSNSRGTSGNTIYF.

The chain combines TRBV6-1 with TRBJ1-6; D is perhaps TRBD1 (5 bases). The germline gives CDR1 MNHNS, CDR2 SASEGT. The CDR3 length is 12 residues. Trimming stripped 3 bases from V and 16 bases from J, with 13 bases between. CDR3 sequence: CASSDLKRQLHF. The CDR3 region has the DNA TGTGCCAGCAGTGACCTCAAGAGACAGCTCCACTTT.

Of note for this clone: The sample has other DNA sequences that encode this CDR3 too. V and J are TRBV6-5 and TRBJ1-3; no firm D call. The CDR3 runs 13 residues. V was clipped by 4 bases and J by 4 bases, with 8 bases between them. Looked up from germline, CDR1 is MNHEY and CDR2 is SVGAGI. In DNA form, the CDR3 reads TGTGCCAGCAGTTCCAACTCAGGAAACACCATATATTTT. Translated: CASSSNSGNTIYF.

V and J are TRBV28 and TRBJ1-1, with D tentatively TRBD1 (5 bases). V gave up 4 bases and J gave up 6 bases, with 12 bases separating them. In germline, CDR1 is MDHEN, CDR2 SYDVKM. The CDR3 runs to 13 residues. CDR3 DNA sequence: TGTGCCAGCAGTTCTGACAGAACCTCTGAAGCTTTCTTT. This sequence encodes CASSSDRTSEAFF.

The V gene is TRBV12-5, the J gene TRBJ1-5; TRBD1 might be the D (5 bases). The CDR3 has 16 residues. The V end was cut by 0 bases, the J end by 2 bases, with 11 bases between. Germline V CDR1 and CDR2: LGHNT, FRNRAP. CDR3 region: CASGLVRGFGNQPQHF. CDR3 DNA: TGTGCTAGTGGTTTGGTAAGGGGTTTCGGCAATCAGCCCCAGCATTTT.